These T cell receptor beta chains were read from a single sample in a study of T cell repertoires in cytomegalovirus infection. TCRdb recomputed calls from the reads with MiXCR, one row per CDR3 protein. Of fewer than 350,000 distinct CDR3 sequences detected, roughly 17% appear once; the ten largest clones hold about 12%. Sequenced input: PBMCs. The receptors were gathered from a human donor in good health (CMV status not recorded). Some clones in this sample may be carry-over from other donors' samples. Each CDR3 is given with its conserved first and last residue. The order of the fields is CDR3 DNA, CDR3 protein, V gene, D gene, clone size, J gene. D genes are given only for firm matches. Size values are once, few and many counts, or a class for expanded clones, and some rows have none.

TGTGCCAGCAGTTCTCCAGTGGGGGAAAGCTCCTATAATTCACCCCTCCACTTT,CASSSPVGESSYNSPLHF,TRBV28,-,many,TRBJ1-6
TGTGCCAGCACCAAAGGGGGCGGCGGAAACACCATATATTTT,CASTKGGGGNTIYF,TRBV11-2,TRBD1,-,TRBJ1-3
TGTGCCAGCAGCTTATTGGCGGGCGGGGGGGGGGGACAGACCCAGTACTTC,CASSLLAGGGGGQTQYF,TRBV7-2,TRBD2,-,TRBJ2-5
TGTGCCAGCAGCCAAGGACTAGCGGGGGGGGAATTAAACATTCAGTACTTC,CASSQGLAGGELNIQYF,TRBV7-2,TRBD2,many,TRBJ2-4
TGTGCCAGCAGCCTTCCCTCAGGCACAGATACGCAGTATTTT,CASSLPSGTDTQYF,TRBV25-1,-,few,TRBJ2-3
TGTGCCAGCAGGGACGAGTCGGGCAAAAACATTCAGTACTTC,CASRDESGKNIQYF,TRBV2,-,few,TRBJ2-4
TGTGCCAGCAGTACAGACAGGGGAGGGTCCTACAATGAGCAGTTCTTC,CASSTDRGGSYNEQFF,TRBV6-5,-,many,TRBJ2-1
TGTGCCAGCAGCTTAAGACCCGTGGAGACCCAGTACTTC,CASSLRPVETQYF,TRBV7-3,-,many,TRBJ2-5
TGCGCCAGCAGCTTGGTATGGGCTGTCGAAGATACGCAGTATTTT,CASSLVWAVEDTQYF,TRBV5-1,-,few,TRBJ2-3
TGTGCCAGCAGTGAAGACAACTATGGCTACACCTTC,CASSEDNYGYTF,TRBV6-1,-,many,TRBJ1-2
TGCAGTGCTAACAGGGCGGATCAGCCCCAGCATTTT,CSANRADQPQHF,TRBV20-1,-,-,TRBJ1-5
TGTGCCAGCAGCCAAGTTGGAGCGGTAAATGAGCAGTTCTTC,CASSQVGAVNEQFF,TRBV4-2,-,few,TRBJ2-1
TGTGCCAGCAGCTTGGGACGGACAGGCGGCTACGAGCAGTACTTC,CASSLGRTGGYEQYF,TRBV5-4,TRBD1,many,TRBJ2-7
TGCGCCAGCAGCCTCATGGGCGCGGCAACTAATGAAAAACTGTTTTTT,CASSLMGAATNEKLFF,TRBV5-1,-,many,TRBJ1-4
TGTGCCAGCAGTGGAGTGGCGCTTAACTCCTACGAGCAGTACTTC,CASSGVALNSYEQYF,TRBV2,-,many,TRBJ2-7
TGTGCCAGTAGTCCCCCGTCGTCCGGGGAGCTGTTTTTT,CASSPPSSGELFF,TRBV19,-,few,TRBJ2-2
TGCGCCAGCAGCCGTAGCGAAGGGACGGATGGCTACACCTTC,CASSRSEGTDGYTF,TRBV4-1,-,-,TRBJ1-2
TGTGCCAGCAGTTGGCAGGGGAGACAAGAGACCCAGTACTTC,CASSWQGRQETQYF,TRBV12-3/TRBV12-4,-,-,TRBJ2-5
TGCAGTGCTAGGGAGGACTTGAGGCAGGATTCACCCCTCCACTTT,CSAREDLRQDSPLHF,TRBV20-1,-,many,TRBJ1-6
TGTGCCAGCAGCTCCCGGACAGGGAGGGTGAACACTGAAGCTTTCTTT,CASSSRTGRVNTEAFF,TRBV5-4,TRBD1,-,TRBJ1-1
TGTGCCAGCAGTTTATCGGACAGGAATGAAGCTTTCTTT,CASSLSDRNEAFF,TRBV28,TRBD1,-,TRBJ1-1
TGCGCCAGCAAACTTCTGGCGGGGGGGTACAATGAGCAGTTCTTC,CASKLLAGGYNEQFF,TRBV5-1,TRBD2,many,TRBJ2-1
TGTGCCAGCAGTGAGGGCGGGACAGAAATCTACGAGCAGTACTTC,CASSEGGTEIYEQYF,TRBV6-1,-,-,TRBJ2-7
TGTGCCATCAGTGGCCCGAGCACCGGGGAGCTGTTTTTT,CAISGPSTGELFF,TRBV10-3,-,-,TRBJ2-2
TGTGCCAGCACCCCTAGGCGGGGGGGGACCAATAACTATGGCTACACCTTC,CASTPRRGGTNNYGYTF,TRBV28,-,-,TRBJ1-2
TGTGCCAGCAGCGTTGGGACAGCAAATCAGCCCCAGCATTTT,CASSVGTANQPQHF,TRBV9,TRBD1,-,TRBJ1-5
TGCGCCAGCAGCCATGTGAGCACTAACACCGGGGAGCTGTTTTTT,CASSHVSTNTGELFF,TRBV4-1,-,-,TRBJ2-2
TGCGCCAGCAGCTTGGCCTCGGGGACCTACAATGAGCAGTTCTTC,CASSLASGTYNEQFF,TRBV5-1,-,few,TRBJ2-1
TGCGCCAGCGGGGACACAGGCAATGAGCAGTTCTTC,CASGDTGNEQFF,TRBV5-1,-,-,TRBJ2-1
TGTGCCAGCAGCCGGGGATTGGACTATCACACAGATACGCAGTATTTT,CASSRGLDYHTDTQYF,TRBV5-8,-,many,TRBJ2-3
TGTGCCAGCAGCCAAGGCGGGGGAGAAGAGACCCAGTACTTC,CASSQGGGEETQYF,TRBV3-1,TRBD2,few,TRBJ2-5
TGTGCCAGCAGTGTGGTCTGGGGTGAGGGGACCCAGTACTTC,CASSVVWGEGTQYF,TRBV7-2,-,many,TRBJ2-5
TGTGCCAGCAGTTACGCCATGGGGGGGAGGGAGACCCAGTACTTC,CASSYAMGGRETQYF,TRBV6-5,TRBD2,many,TRBJ2-5
TGTGCCAGCAGCTTAGGAGGGGCGGCGGGCTACACAGATACGCAGTATTTT,CASSLGGAAGYTDTQYF,TRBV11-2,-,few,TRBJ2-3
TGTGCCATCAGTGACCGGCCTTCCACTGAAGCTTTCTTT,CAISDRPSTEAFF,TRBV10-3,-,-,TRBJ1-1
TGCGCCAGCAGCCTCGAGGGTTTGAACACTGAAGCTTTCTTT,CASSLEGLNTEAFF,TRBV4-1,-,many,TRBJ1-1